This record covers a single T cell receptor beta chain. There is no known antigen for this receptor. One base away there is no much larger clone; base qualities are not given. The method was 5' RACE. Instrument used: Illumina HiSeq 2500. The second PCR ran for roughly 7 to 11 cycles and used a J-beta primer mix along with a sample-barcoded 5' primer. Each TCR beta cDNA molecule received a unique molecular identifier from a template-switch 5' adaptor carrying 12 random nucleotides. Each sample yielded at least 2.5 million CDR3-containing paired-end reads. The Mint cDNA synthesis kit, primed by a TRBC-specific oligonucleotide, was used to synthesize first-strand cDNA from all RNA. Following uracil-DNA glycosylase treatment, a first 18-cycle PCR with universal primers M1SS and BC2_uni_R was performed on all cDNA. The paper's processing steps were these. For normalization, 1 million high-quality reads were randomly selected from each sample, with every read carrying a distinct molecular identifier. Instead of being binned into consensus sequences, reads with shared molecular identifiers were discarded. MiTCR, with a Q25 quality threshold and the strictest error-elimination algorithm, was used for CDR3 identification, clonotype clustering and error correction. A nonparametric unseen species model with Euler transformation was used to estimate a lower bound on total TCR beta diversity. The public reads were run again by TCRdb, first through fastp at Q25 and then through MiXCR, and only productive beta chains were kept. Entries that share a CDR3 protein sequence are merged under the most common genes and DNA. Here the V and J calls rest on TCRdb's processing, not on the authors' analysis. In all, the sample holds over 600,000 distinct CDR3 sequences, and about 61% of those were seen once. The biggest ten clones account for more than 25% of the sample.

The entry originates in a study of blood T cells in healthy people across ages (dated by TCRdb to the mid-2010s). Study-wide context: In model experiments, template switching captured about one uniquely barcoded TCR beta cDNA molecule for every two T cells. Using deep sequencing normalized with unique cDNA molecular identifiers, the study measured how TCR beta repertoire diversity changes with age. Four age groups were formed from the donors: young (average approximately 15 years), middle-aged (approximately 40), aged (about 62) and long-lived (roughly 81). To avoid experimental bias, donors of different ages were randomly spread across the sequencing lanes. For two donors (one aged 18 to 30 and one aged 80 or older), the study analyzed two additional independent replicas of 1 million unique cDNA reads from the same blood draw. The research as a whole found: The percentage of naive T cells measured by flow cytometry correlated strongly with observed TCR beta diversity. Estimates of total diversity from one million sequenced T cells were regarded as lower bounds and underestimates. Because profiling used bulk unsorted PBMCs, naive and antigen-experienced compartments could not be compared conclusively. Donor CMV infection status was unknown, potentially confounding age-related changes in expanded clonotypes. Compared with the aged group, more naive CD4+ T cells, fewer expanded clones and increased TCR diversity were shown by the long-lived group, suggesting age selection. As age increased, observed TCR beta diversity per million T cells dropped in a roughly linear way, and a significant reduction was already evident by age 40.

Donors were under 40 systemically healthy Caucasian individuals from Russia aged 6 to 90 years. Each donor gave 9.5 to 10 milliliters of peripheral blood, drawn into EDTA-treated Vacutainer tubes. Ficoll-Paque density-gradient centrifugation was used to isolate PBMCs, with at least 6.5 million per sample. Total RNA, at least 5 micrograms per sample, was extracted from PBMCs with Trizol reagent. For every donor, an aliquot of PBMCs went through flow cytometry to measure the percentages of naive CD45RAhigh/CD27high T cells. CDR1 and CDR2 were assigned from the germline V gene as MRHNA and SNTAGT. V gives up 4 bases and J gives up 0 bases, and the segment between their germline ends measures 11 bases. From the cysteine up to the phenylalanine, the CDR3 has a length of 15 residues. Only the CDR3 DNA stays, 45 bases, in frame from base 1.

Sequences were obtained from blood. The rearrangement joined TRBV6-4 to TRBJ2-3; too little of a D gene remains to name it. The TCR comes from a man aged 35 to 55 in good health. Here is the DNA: TGTGCCAGCAGTGCCAAGACCATAAGCACAGATACGCAGTATTTT. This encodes CASSAKTISTDTQYF.